The clone carrying this TCR beta chain was counted between two and nine times. Antigen unknown. This sample was taken from a study of blood T cells in healthy people across ages. Per-sample PBMC isolation yielded at least 6 million cells. A second roughly 6 to 11 cycle PCR used barcoded and J-beta primers. Each CDR3 protein is one row after TCRdb ran MiXCR on the 5' RACE reads. Of 1.5 million to 2 million distinct CDR3 sequences in the sample, 25% to 30% were seen once. General study findings and limits: Researchers said unsorted PBMCs prevented a conclusive naive versus antigen-experienced comparison.

The J segment lost 0 bases and the V segment lost 8 bases, leaving 12 bases of the junction unmatched. The CDR3 is 16 amino acids. The germline CDR1 and CDR2 sequences are SGHAT and FQNNGV. The TCR comes from a woman in her 30s in good health. The sequenced sample consisted of blood. This chain uses TRBV11-2 with TRBJ2-7, with 8 bases that match TRBD1. CDR3 region: CASEDRDGGSSYEQYF. In nucleotides, the CDR3 is TGTGCCAGCGAGGACAGGGATGGGGGTAGCTCCTACGAGCAGTACTTC.